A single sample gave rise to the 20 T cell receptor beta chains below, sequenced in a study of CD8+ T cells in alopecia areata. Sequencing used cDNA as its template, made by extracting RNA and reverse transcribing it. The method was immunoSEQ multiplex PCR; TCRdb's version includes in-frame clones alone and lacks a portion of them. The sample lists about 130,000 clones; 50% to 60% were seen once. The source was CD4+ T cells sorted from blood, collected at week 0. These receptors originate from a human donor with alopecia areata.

CDR3 nucleotide sequence: TGCGCCAGCAGCTTGGAACACCAGAACACTGAAGCTTTCTTT. Protein: CASSLEHQNTEAFF. The chain couples TRBV5-1 to TRBJ1-1; D remains unclear. This CDR3 has 14 residues. Between the trimmed V and J ends, which lost 0 bases and 1 base, there was a span of 7 bases. Germline V gene lookup returns CDR1 SGHRS and CDR2 YFSETQ. The whole variable domain, remainder taken from reference TRBV5-1 and TRBJ1-1, is KAGVTQTPRYLIKTRGQQVTLSCSPISGHRSVSWYQQTPGQGLQFLFEYFSETQRNKGNFPGRFSGRQFSNSRSEMNVSTLELGDSALYLCASSLEHQNTEAFFGQGTRLTVV.

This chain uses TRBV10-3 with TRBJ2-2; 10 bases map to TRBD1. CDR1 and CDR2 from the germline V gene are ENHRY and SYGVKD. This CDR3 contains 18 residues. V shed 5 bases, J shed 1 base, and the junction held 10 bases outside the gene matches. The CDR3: CAISFRDRGLGNTGELFF. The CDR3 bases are TGTGCCATCAGTTTCCGGGACAGGGGTTTGGGGAACACCGGGGAGCTGTTTTTT.

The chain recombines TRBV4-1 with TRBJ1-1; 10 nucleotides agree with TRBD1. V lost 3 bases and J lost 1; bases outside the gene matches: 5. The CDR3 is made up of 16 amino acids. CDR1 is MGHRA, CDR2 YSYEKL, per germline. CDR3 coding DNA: TGCGCCAGCAGCCAGGGACAGGGGCAAACGAACACTGAAGCTTTCTTT. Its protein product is CASSQGQGQTNTEAFF.

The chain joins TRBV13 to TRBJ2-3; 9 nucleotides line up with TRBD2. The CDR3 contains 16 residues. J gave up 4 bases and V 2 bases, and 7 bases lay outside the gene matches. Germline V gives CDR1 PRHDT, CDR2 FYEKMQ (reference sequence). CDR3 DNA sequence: TGTGCCAGCAGCTTACTGGCGGGAGGGTGGGCAGATACGCAGTATTTT. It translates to CASSLLAGGWADTQYF.

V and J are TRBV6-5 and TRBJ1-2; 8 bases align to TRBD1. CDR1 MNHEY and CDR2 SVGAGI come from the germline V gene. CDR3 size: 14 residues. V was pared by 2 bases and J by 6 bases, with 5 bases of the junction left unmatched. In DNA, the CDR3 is TGTGCCAGCAGTTACCGACAGGGGTTGAATGGCTACACCTTC. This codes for CASSYRQGLNGYTF.

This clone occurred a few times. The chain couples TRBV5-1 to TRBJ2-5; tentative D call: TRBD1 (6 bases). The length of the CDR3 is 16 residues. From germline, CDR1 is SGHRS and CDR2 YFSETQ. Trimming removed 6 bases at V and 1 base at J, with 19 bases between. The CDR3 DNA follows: TGCGCCAGCACCCGAAAAAGGGGGAGCGGCCAAGAGACCCAGTACTTC. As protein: CASTRKRGSGQETQYF.

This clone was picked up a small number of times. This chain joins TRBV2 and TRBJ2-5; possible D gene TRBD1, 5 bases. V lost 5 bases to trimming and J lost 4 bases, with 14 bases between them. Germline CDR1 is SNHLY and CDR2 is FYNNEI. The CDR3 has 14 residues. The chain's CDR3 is CASSKQIRGETQYF. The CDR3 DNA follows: TGTGCCAGCAGTAAACAGATTAGGGGAGAGACCCAGTACTTC.

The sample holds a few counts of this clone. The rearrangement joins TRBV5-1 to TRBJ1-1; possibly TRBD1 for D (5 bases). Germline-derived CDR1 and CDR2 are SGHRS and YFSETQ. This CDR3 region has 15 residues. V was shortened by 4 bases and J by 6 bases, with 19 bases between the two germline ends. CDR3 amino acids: CASSPLGLRGAEAFF. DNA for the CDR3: TGCGCCAGCAGCCCGCTGGGACTCCGAGGAGCTGAAGCTTTCTTT.

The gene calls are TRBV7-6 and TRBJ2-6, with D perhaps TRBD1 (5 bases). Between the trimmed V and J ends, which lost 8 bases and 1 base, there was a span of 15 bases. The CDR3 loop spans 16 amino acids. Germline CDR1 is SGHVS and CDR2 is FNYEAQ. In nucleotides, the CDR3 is TGTGCCAGCCGCACCTCTTCAGGGTCTGGGGCCAACGTCCTGACTTTC. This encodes CASRTSSGSGANVLTF.

The CDR3 DNA sequence: TGCGCCAGCAGCTTGTTAGGGAACACCGGGGAGCTGTTTTTT. Its protein product is CASSLLGNTGELFF. The chain is built from TRBV5-1 and TRBJ2-2, with D uncertain. V lost 1 base, J lost 1 base, and 5 bases lay in between. This CDR3 is built from 14 residues. Germline V CDR1 and CDR2: SGHRS, YFSETQ.

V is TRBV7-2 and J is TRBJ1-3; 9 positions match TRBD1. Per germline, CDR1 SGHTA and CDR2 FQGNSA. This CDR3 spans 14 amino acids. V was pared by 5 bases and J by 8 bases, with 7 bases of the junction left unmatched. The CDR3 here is CASSEGTGRDTIYF. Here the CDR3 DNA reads TGTGCCAGCAGCGAGGGGACAGGGCGAGACACCATATATTTT. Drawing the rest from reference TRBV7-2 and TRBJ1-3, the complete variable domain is GAGVSQSPSNKVTEKGKDVELRCDPISGHTALYWYRQSLGQGLEFLIYFQGNSAPDKSGLPSDRFSAERTGGSVSTLTIQRTQQEDSAVYLCASSEGTGRDTIYFGEGSWLTVV.

CDR3 in DNA: TGTGCCAGCAGCCGGGACCCCCCCCCTGGGACAGGGAGTGGCTACACCTTC. Protein product: CASSRDPPPGTGSGYTF. This chain joins TRBV7-6 and TRBJ1-2, with 9 bases lining up with TRBD1. CDR1 and CDR2 from the germline V gene are SGHVS and FNYEAQ. The trim removed 5 bases at V and 7 bases at J, leaving 17 bases unmatched. The CDR3 runs 17 residues.

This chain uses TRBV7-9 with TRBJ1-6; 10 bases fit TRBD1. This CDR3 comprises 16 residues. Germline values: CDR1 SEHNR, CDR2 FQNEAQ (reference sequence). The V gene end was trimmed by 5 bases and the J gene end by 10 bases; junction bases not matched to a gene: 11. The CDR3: CASSPKTGGEGSPLHF. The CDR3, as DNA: TGTGCCAGCAGCCCGAAGACAGGGGGCGAAGGATCACCCCTCCACTTT.

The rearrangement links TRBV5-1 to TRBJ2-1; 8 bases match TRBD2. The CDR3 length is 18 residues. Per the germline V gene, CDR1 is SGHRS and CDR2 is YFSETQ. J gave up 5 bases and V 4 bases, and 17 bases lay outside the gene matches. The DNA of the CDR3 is TGCGCCAGCAGCGCGTACGGGGGGGCCGGTTCAATGAACAATGAGCAGTTCTTC. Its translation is CASSAYGGAGSMNNEQFF. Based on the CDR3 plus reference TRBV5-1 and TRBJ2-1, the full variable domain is KAGVTQTPRYLIKTRGQQVTLSCSPISGHRSVSWYQQTPGQGLQFLFEYFSETQRNKGNFPGRFSGRQFSNSRSEMNVSTLELGDSALYLCASSAYGGAGSMNNEQFFGPGTRLTVL.

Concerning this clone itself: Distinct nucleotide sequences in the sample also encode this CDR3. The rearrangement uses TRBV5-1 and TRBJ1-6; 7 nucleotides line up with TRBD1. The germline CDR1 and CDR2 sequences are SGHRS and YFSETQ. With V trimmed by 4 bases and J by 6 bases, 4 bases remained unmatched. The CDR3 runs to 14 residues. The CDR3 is CASSPGTANSPLHF. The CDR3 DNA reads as TGCGCCAGCAGCCCCGGGACAGCTAATTCACCCCTCCACTTT.

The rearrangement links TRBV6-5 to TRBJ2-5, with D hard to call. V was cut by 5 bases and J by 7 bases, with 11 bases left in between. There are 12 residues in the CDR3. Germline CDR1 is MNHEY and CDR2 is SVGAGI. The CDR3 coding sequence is TGTGCCAGCAGTCCAGAGGAAGGGACCCAGTACTTC. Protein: CASSPEEGTQYF.

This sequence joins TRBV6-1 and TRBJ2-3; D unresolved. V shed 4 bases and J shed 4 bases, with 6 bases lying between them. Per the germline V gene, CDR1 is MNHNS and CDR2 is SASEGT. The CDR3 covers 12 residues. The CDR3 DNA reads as TGTGCCAGCAGTGTGAAGGCAGATACGCAGTATTTT. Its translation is CASSVKADTQYF.

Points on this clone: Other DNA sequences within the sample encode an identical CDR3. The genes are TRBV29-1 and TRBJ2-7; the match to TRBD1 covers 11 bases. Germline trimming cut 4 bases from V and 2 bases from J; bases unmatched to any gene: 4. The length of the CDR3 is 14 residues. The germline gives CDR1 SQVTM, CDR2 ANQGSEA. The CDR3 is CSVVPGQGAYEQYF. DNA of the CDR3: TGCAGCGTTGTACCGGGACAGGGGGCCTACGAGCAGTACTTC.

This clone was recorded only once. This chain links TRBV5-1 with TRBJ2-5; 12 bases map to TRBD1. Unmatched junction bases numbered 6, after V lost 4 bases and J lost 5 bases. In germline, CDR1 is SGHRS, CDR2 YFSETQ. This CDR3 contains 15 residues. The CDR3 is CASSGGTGGRETQYF. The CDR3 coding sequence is TGCGCCAGCAGCGGGGGGACAGGGGGCCGTGAGACCCAGTACTTC.

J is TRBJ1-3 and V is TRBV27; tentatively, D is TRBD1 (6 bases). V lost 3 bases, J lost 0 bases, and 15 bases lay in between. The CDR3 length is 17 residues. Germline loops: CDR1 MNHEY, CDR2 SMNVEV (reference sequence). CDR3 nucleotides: TGTGCCAGCAGTTTGCTTTTATGGGGGCTCTCTGGAAACACCATATATTTT. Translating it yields CASSLLLWGLSGNTIYF.